The 6 T cell receptor beta chains presented below share a single source sample, sequenced in a study of PD-L1 blockade in urothelial cancer (TCRdb year 2017). The library relied on the immunoSEQ multiplex PCR assay. This is the immuneACCESS table as TCRdb keeps it, with only in-frame sequences that have V and J called. A part of the clones is gone; compared with another copy, unresolved V genes explain less than half, and the rest is unexplained. The sample table holds some 120,000 clones, of which roughly 90% were seen once. 1.5% to 2% of the sample is taken by the ten largest. The label giving this sample's time point can be read as: peripheral blood 6 weeks after treatment start. The sample was PBMCs, taken around atezolizumab (anti-PD-L1) treatment. The receptors shown here come from a man aged 55 to 70 with urothelial cancer.

This clone was seen a single time. The chain combines TRBV19 with TRBJ1-2, with 8 bases that match TRBD1. The CDR3 covers 15 residues. V lost 7 bases to trimming and J lost 2 bases; unmatched junction nucleotides: 9. Looked up from germline, CDR1 is LNHDA and CDR2 is SQIVND (reference sequence). The CDR3 DNA reads TGTGCCAGTACCCCAACAGGGGGAAAGAACTATGGCTACACCTTC. Encoded protein: CASTPTGGKNYGYTF.

The V gene is TRBV5-1, the J gene TRBJ2-3, with 7 nucleotides matching TRBD1. The CDR3 sequence is 16 residues long. Trimming at V came to 0 bases and at J to 4 bases, leaving 8 bases not matched to a gene. Germline V lookup: CDR1 SGHRS, CDR2 YFSETQ. CDR3 loop: CASSLAGTVGSDTQYF. The DNA of the CDR3 is TGCGCCAGCAGCTTGGCCGGGACAGTTGGATCAGATACGCAGTATTTT. Combining the CDR3 with reference TRBV5-1 and TRBJ2-3 gives the whole variable domain KAGVTQTPRYLIKTRGQQVTLSCSPISGHRSVSWYQQTPGQGLQFLFEYFSETQRNKGNFPGRFSGRQFSNSRSEMNVSTLELGDSALYLCASSLAGTVGSDTQYFGPGTRLTVL.

The V and J genes are TRBV18 and TRBJ2-5; 13 bases agree with TRBD2. Germline values: CDR1 KGHSH, CDR2 LQKENI. This CDR3 spans 16 amino acids. V was clipped by 3 bases and J by 5 bases; unmatched bases: 6. The CDR3 region has the DNA TGTGCCAGCTCACCCGGACTAGCGGGAGTCGGGGAGACCCAGTACTTC. This translates into CASSPGLAGVGETQYF.

This clone was observed a single time. This chain links TRBV5-4 with TRBJ2-3; 10 bases fit TRBD2. V dropped 4 bases and J dropped 1; count of bases not matched to a gene: 6. Germline lookup yields CDR1 SGHNT and CDR2 YYREEE (reference sequence). This CDR3 comprises 16 residues. The CDR3 is CASSPSGGAGTDTQYF. DNA for the CDR3: TGTGCCAGCAGCCCGAGCGGGGGGGCCGGCACAGATACGCAGTATTTT. Full variable domain (remainder filled in from reference TRBV5-4 and TRBJ2-3): ETGVTQSPTHLIKTRGQQVTLRCSSQSGHNTVSWYQQALGQGPQFIFQYYREEENGRGNFPPRFSGLQFPNYSSELNVNALELDDSALYLCASSPSGGAGTDTQYFGPGTRLTVL.

The V gene is TRBV11-2, the J gene TRBJ2-1, with 9 nucleotides matching TRBD2. The CDR3 covers 14 residues. Looked up from germline, CDR1 is SGHAT and CDR2 is FQNNGV. V dropped 5 bases and J dropped 9; count of bases not matched to a gene: 8. CDR3 coding DNA: TGTGCCAGCAGCGAGGCGGGAGGGCCGGCTGAGCAGTTCTTC. Residues: CASSEAGGPAEQFF.

The chain employs TRBV5-1 and TRBJ2-5, with D hard to call. Trimming stripped 0 bases from V and 2 bases from J, with 5 bases between. From germline, CDR1 is SGHRS and CDR2 YFSETQ. This CDR3 has 13 residues. CDR3 residues: CASSLDTQETQYF. The CDR3 DNA sequence: TGCGCCAGCAGCTTGGACACGCAAGAGACCCAGTACTTC.